This TCR beta chain emerged from a study of cytomegalovirus exposure and HLA in healthy donors. Findings of the study overall: Follow-up analysis seemed to connect common viral pathogens with several of the most significant clusters identified. Listed as cytomegalovirus-associated were 170 or so TCR beta chains.

In the case of this clone: Its target is unknown.

Germline CDR1 is LGHNA and CDR2 is YNFKEQ. V lost 4 bases to trimming and J lost 0 bases; unmatched junction nucleotides: 14. This CDR3 spans 20 amino acids. Both 60 Vbeta primers and 13 Jbeta primers went into the PCR. Sequencing was performed with immunoSEQ multiplex PCR; in TCRdb, only in-frame clones are kept and a portion is missing. The sample shows 150,000 to 200,000 clones, about 75% of them seen only once. Source material: PBMCs. The chain recombines TRBV4-2 with TRBJ2-7; 14 bases fit TRBD2. The TCR sequence derives from a woman between 45 and 60 years old in good health and CMV-seropositive. CDR3 sequence reads: CASSRDPGTSGGVFSYEQYF. In DNA, the CDR3 is TGTGCCAGCAGCCGCGACCCTGGGACTAGCGGGGGAGTATTCTCCTACGAGCAGTACTTC.